This T cell receptor beta chain came from a study of blood T cell repertoires in COVID-19. Study overall: COVID-19 samples collected from the United States, Italy and Spain covered acute and convalescent phases. PBMCs, B-cell-depleted T cells, or T cells were the source of the cDNA or gDNA that made up the material.

Source study methods: Estimation of nucleated cell counts relied on the amplification of reference gene primers. TCRdb's copy holds only in-frame clones and misses some; the assay was immunoSEQ multiplex PCR. That table supplies the V and J calls and clone size; D and trimming were determined from the DNA. This sample carries approximately 250,000 clones, 75% to 90% of them seen once, and the ten largest clones take over 2%. The CDR3 spans 14 residues. Trimming left V 2 bases short and J 5 bases short, with 10 bases between. Germline lookup yields CDR1 SGHRS and CDR2 YFSETQ. The V gene is TRBV5-1, the J gene TRBJ2-2, with D possibly being TRBD1 (5 bases). Sequencing input: peripheral blood. The clonotype comes from a man younger than 40 who had recovered from COVID-19. The CDR3 region is CASSFGAETGELFF. Written as DNA, the CDR3 is TGCGCCAGCAGCTTTGGGGCGGAAACCGGGGAGCTGTTTTTT. Filled out from reference TRBV5-1 and TRBJ2-2, the complete variable domain reads KAGVTQTPRYLIKTRGQQVTLSCSPISGHRSVSWYQQTPGQGLQFLFEYFSETQRNKGNFPGRFSGRQFSNSRSEMNVSTLELGDSALYLCASSFGAETGELFFGEGSRLTVL.